The entry below gives a single TCR beta chain sequence along with its context. Its antigen is not yet known. The run used an Illumina HiSeq 2000. The TCR beta cDNA libraries were made using 5'RACE template switching, a step that added both a universal primer site and unique molecular identifiers. Priming for cDNA synthesis came from the TCR beta constant segment, and two successive PCR amplification steps followed. In the paper's pipeline: Reads were demultiplexed and grouped by UMI with MIGEC, and clonotypes were assembled and quantified with MiTCR. To remove erroneous sequences, TCR cDNA sequences were retained only when supported by two or more reads. The tcR package was used for downstream repertoire analysis, and clonotypes were matched between fractions using CDR3 nucleotide sequence together with V segment. Antigen specificity was annotated against VDJdb with VDJmatch, allowing one amino acid substitution in CDR3. Each CDR3 protein sequence appears as one entry after TCRdb reprocessed the reads, and no DNA is included. Clone size and V and J calls follow TCRdb, not the original study. This sample's records show 550,000 to 600,000 distinct CDR3 sequences. Together, the top ten hold around 4% of the sample.

HCMV-specific IgG was detected in serum with a commercial ELISA kit to determine HCMV serostatus. Peripheral blood mononuclear cells were isolated from blood by Ficoll density gradient centrifugation. The entry originates in a study of T cells expressing NK-cell markers (dated by TCRdb to about 2020). Context from the whole study: About eight donors provided sorted CD3+CD56+NKG2C+, CD3+CD56+NKG2C- and CD3+CD56-NKG2C+ T-cell subsets, whose TCR beta-chain repertoires were profiled. Randomly selected healthy volunteers, three men and five women, were used as the eight sequenced donors. Sequencing of the libraries produced 2 x 150 bp reads on Illumina HiSeq 2000/2500, MiSeq or NextSeq. Among the eight sequenced donors, only one was HCMV-seronegative, while the other seven were HCMV-seropositive.

Including cysteine and phenylalanine, the CDR3 has 14 amino acids. A DNA sequence was not provided. According to the germline V gene (reference sequence), CDR1 reads MNHEY and CDR2 reads SMNVEV. Study-wide conclusions, independent of this receptor: Those dominant clonotypes were again the most abundant among CD3+CD56-NKG2C+ cells in a few donors, at about 25-60.1%. In over 5 donors, the dominant CD3+CD56+NKG2C+ clonotypes were among the top 10 CD8+ clonotypes and accounted for roughly 1.0-7.5% of CD8+ T cells. Whether the expanded NKG2C-expressing T cell clones were specific for HCMV antigens was left unclear.

The clonotype was recovered from a man younger than 35 in good health. Donor details come from another sample of the same person, matched by shared clones. The sequence links TRBV27 to TRBJ2-7; TCRdb's D call, TRBD1, is unchecked because there is no DNA. Sequencing was done on a sample of blood T cells: a sorted CD56 or NKG2C T cell subset, CD4+ or CD8+ T cells, or bulk PBMC T cells (not recorded which). The CDR3 reads CASSYTGTGYEQYF.